Here is one T cell receptor (beta chain) with its context. Clones were read by immunoSEQ multiplex PCR, and TCRdb kept only the in-frame ones, dropping some. The profile shows over 140,000 clones, roughly 90% of them singletons. This sample stems from a study of T cell responses to AZD1222 COVID-19 vaccine. V lost 6 bases to trimming and J lost 6 bases; unmatched junction nucleotides: 14. Germline CDR1 is SEHNR and CDR2 is FQNEAQ (reference sequence). This CDR3 has 16 amino acids. This TCR was recovered from an adult in good health. This chain links TRBV7-9 with TRBJ2-1; 7 bases match TRBD2. The sequences come from peripheral blood, collected on day 0 of AZD1222 vaccination. The CDR3 spells CASRSTGPGGLNEQFF. CDR3 nucleotides: TGTGCCAGCAGGTCCACCGGGCCGGGAGGCCTCAATGAGCAGTTCTTC. The full variable domain, rest sourced from reference TRBV7-9 and TRBJ2-1, is DTGVSQNPRHKITKRGQNVTFRCDPISEHNRLYWYRQTLGQGPEFLTYFQNEAQLEKSRLLSDRFSAERPKGSFSTLEIQRTEQGDSAMYLCASRSTGPGGLNEQFFGPGTRLTVL.